The sequence of this T cell receptor beta chain was determined in a study of cytomegalovirus exposure and HLA in healthy donors. Across the study: Caucasian-associated ancestry cluster membership applied to just over 80% of under 450 genotyped donors.

In germline, CDR1 is SGHRS, CDR2 YFSETQ. This CDR3 contains 15 residues. Unmatched junction bases numbered 7, after V lost 0 bases and J lost 7 bases. The study ran its PCR with 60 Vbeta and 13 Jbeta primers. This table comes from immunoSEQ multiplex PCR, and its TCRdb copy is limited to in-frame clones, with some not included. Among approximately 180,000 clones listed, less than 85% were seen once. The source of this sequence is a young man in good health and CMV-seronegative. The sample taken for sequencing was PBMCs. The rearrangement joins TRBV5-1 to TRBJ1-5; 7 positions match TRBD1. CDR3 protein: CASSLGDRAGQPQHF. The CDR3 DNA reads TGCGCCAGCAGCTTGGGCGACAGGGCTGGGCAGCCCCAGCATTTT.